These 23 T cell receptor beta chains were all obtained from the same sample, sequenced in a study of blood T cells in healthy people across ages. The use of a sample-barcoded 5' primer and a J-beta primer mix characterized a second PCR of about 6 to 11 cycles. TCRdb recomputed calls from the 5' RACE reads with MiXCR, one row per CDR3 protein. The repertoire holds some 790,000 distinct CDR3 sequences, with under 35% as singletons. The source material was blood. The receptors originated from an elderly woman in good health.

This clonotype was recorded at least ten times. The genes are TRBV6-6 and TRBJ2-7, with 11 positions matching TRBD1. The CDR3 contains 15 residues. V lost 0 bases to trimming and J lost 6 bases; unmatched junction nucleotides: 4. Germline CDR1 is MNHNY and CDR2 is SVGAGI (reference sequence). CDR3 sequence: CASSYSGQGASEQYF. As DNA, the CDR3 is TGTGCCAGCAGTTACTCTGGACAGGGGGCAAGCGAGCAGTACTTC.

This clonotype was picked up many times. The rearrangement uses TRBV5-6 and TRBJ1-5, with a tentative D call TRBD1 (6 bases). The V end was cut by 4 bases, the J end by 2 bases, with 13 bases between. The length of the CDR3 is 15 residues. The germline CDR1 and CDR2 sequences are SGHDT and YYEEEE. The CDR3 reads CASSLRGIGNQPQHF. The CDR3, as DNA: TGTGCCAGCAGCCTCAGGGGAATAGGCAATCAGCCCCAGCATTTT.

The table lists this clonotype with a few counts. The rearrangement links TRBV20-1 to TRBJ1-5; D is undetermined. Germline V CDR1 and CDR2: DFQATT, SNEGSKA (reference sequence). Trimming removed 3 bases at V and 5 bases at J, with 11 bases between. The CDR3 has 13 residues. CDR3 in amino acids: CSASASSDQPQHF. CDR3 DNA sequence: TGCAGTGCTAGCGCTTCATCTGATCAGCCCCAGCATTTT.

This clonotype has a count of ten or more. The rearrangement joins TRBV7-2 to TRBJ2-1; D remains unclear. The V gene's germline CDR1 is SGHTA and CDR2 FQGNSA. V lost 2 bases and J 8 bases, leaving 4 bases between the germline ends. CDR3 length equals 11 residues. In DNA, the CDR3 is TGTGCCAGCAGCTTAAGTGATGAGCAGTTCTTC. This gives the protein CASSLSDEQFF.

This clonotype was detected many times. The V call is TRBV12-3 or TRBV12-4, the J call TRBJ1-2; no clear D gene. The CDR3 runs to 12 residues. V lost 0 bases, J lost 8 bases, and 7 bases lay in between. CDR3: CASSLAREGYTF. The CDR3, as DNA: TGTGCCAGCAGTTTAGCGCGGGAAGGCTACACCTTC.

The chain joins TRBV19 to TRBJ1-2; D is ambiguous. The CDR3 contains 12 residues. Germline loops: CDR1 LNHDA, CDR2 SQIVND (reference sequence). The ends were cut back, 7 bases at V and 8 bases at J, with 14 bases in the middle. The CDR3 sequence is CASTTGVEGYTF. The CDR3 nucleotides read TGTGCCAGTACCACCGGGGTAGAGGGCTACACCTTC.

The CDR3 DNA reads TGTGCCAGCAGCTTAGCATGGCGGGACTATGGCTACACCTTC. The encoded protein is CASSLAWRDYGYTF. This sequence joins TRBV7-2 and TRBJ1-2; D is ambiguous. The germline gives CDR1 SGHTA, CDR2 FQGNSA. The CDR3 is made up of 14 amino acids. Trimming took 0 bases from V and 3 from J, leaving 8 bases between them.

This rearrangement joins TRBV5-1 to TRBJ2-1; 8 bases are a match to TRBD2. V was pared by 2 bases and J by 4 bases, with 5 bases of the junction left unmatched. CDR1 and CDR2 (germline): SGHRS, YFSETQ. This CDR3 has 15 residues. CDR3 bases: TGCGCCAGCAGCTTACAGCGGGGGATATACAATGAGCAGTTCTTC. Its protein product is CASSLQRGIYNEQFF.

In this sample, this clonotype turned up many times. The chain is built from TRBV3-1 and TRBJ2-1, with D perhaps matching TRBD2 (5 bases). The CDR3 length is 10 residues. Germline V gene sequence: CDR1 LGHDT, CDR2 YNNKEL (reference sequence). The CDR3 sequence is CAAGHNEQFF. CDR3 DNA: TGTGCTGCGGGTCACAATGAGCAGTTCTTC.

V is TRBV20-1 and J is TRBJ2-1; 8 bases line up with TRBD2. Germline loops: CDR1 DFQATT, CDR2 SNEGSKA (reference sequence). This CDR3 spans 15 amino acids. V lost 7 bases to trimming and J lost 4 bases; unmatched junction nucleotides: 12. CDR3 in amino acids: CSVPRGLDFYNEQFF. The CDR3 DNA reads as TGCAGTGTACCTAGGGGACTAGACTTTTACAATGAGCAGTTCTTC.

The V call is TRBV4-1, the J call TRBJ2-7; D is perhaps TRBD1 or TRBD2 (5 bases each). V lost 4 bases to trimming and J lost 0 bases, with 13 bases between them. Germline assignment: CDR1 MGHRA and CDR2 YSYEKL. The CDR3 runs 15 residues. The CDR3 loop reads CASSRIGAYSYEQYF. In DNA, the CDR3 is TGCGCCAGCAGCCGGATCGGGGCCTACTCCTACGAGCAGTACTTC.

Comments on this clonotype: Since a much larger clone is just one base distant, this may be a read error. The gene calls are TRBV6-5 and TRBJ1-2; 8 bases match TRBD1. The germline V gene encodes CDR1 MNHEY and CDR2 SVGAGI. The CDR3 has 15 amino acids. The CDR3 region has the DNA TGTGCCAGCAGTGCCGACAGGGGAACTAACTATGACTACACCTTC. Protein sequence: CASSADRGTNYDYTF.

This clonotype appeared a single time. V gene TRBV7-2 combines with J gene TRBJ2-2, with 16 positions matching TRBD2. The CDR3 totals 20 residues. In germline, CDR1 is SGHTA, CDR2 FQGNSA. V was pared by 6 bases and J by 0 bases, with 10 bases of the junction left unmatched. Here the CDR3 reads CASRRTPGLAGGPNTGELFF. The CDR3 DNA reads TGTGCCAGCAGACGTACTCCGGGACTAGCGGGGGGGCCGAACACCGGGGAGCTGTTTTTT.

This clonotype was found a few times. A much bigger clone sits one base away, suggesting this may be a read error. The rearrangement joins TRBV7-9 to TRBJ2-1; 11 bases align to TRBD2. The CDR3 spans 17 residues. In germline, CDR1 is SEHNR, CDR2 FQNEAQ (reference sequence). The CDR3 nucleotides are TGTGCCGGCAGCCCGACTAGCGGGGCTTTTTCCTACAATGAGCAGTTCTTC. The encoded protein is CAGSPTSGAFSYNEQFF.

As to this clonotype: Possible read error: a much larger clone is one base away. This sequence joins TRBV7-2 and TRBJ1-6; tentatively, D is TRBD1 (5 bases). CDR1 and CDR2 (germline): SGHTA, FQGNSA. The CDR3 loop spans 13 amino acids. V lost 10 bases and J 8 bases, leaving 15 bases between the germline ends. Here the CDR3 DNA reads TGTGCCAACAGTCCCCGGGGGGATTCACCCCTCCACTTT. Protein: CANSPRGDSPLHF. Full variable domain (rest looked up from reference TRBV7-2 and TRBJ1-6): GAGVSQSPSNKVTEKGKDVELRCDPISGHTALYWYRQSLGQGLEFLIYFQGNSAPDKSGLPSDRFSAERTGGSVSTLTIQRTQQEDSAVYLCANSPRGDSPLHFGNGTRLTVT.

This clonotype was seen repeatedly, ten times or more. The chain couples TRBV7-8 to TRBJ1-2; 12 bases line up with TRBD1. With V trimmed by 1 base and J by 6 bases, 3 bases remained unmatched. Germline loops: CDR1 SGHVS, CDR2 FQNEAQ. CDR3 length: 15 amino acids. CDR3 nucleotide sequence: TGTGCCAGCAGCTTAGTTGGGACAGGGGGCAATGGCTACACCTTC. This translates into CASSLVGTGGNGYTF.

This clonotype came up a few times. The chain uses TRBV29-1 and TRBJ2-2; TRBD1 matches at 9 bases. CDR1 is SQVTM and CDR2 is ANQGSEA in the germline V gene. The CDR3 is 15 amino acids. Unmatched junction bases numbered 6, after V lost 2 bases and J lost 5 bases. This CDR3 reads CSVEPGQGQTGELFF. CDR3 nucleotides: TGCAGCGTTGAACCGGGACAGGGTCAAACCGGGGAGCTGTTTTTT.

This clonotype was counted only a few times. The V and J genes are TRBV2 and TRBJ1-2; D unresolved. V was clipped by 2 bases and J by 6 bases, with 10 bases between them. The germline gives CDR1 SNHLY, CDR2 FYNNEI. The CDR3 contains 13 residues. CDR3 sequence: CASSERSGNGYTF. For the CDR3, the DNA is TGTGCCAGCAGTGAACGGTCGGGAAATGGCTACACCTTC.

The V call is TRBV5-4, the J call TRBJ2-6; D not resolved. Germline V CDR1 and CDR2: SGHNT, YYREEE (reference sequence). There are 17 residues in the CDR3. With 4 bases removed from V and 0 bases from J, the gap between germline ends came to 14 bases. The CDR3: CASSPDLDSSGANVLTF. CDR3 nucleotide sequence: TGTGCCAGCAGCCCTGACCTCGATTCCTCTGGGGCCAACGTCCTGACTTTC.

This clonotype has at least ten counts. CDR3 sequence (DNA): TGCGCCAGCAGCTTGGCGGCGGCCACAGATACGCAGTATTTT. It encodes CASSLAAATDTQYF. The chain carries TRBV5-1 and TRBJ2-3; D gene ambiguous. Germline assignment: CDR1 SGHRS and CDR2 YFSETQ. V was trimmed by 0 bases and J by 2 bases, leaving 7 bases between them. This CDR3 is built from 14 residues. Combining the CDR3 with reference TRBV5-1 and TRBJ2-3 gives the whole variable domain KAGVTQTPRYLIKTRGQQVTLSCSPISGHRSVSWYQQTPGQGLQFLFEYFSETQRNKGNFPGRFSGRQFSNSRSEMNVSTLELGDSALYLCASSLAAATDTQYFGPGTRLTVL.

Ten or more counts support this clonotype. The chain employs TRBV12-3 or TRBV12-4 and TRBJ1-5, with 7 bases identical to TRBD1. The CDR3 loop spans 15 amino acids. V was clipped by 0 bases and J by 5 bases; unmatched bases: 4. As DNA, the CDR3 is TGTGCCAGCAGTTTAGCAGGGGGCTGGGATCAGCCCCAGCATTTT. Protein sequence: CASSLAGGWDQPQHF.

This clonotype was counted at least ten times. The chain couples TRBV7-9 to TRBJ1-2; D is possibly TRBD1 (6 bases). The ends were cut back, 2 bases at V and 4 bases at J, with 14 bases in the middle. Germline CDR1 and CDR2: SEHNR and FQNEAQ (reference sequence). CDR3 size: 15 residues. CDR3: CASSLIQGGPYGYTF. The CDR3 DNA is TGTGCCAGCAGCTTAATACAGGGAGGACCCTATGGCTACACCTTC.

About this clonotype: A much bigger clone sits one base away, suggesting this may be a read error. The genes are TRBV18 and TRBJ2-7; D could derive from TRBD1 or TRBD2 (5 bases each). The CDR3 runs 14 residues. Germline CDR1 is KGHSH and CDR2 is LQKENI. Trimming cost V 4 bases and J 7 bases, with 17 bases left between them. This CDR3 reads CASSLSGAEREQYF. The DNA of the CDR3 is TGTGCCAGCTCACTCTCCGGGGCAGAAAGGGAGCAGTACTTC. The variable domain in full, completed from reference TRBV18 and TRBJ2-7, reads NAGVMQNPRHLVRRRGQEARLRCSPMKGHSHVYWYRQLPEEGLKFMVYLQKENIIDESGMPKERFSAEFPKEGPSILRIQQVVRGDSAAYFCASSLSGAEREQYFGPGTRLTVT.